Listed here is a single T cell receptor (beta chain). Its antigen target is currently unknown. Base-call qualities are not available, and no considerably larger clone is one nucleotide away. The library was made by the immunoSEQ multiplex PCR assay. Sourced from immuneACCESS, this table was stored by TCRdb with only in-frame sequences that have V and J called. A share of the clones is absent; for the studies checked, an unresolved V gene accounts for under half, and the remainder has no known explanation. Here the sample has more than 80,000 clones; approximately 97% occur a single time. 0.31% of the sample comes from the top ten. The record originates from a study of technical replicates of blood from several donors (dated by TCRdb to about 2017). The V end gives up 4 bases and the J end 4 bases, leaving 1 base in the junction not matched to a gene. Via the germline V gene (reference sequence), CDR1 is MNHNY and CDR2 SVGAGI. The CDR3 contains 14 residues, cysteine and phenylalanine counted. The read is trimmed to its CDR3 DNA, 42 bases read in frame from base 1.

Recombination connected TRBV6-6 to TRBJ2-5; a stretch of 12 junction bases matches TRBD2. This clonotype was sampled from a human donor in good health. The sequencing input was T cells isolated from PBMCs. The DNA sequence reads TGTGCCAGCAGTTTGACTAGCGGGAGAGAGACCCAGTACTTC. Its translation is CASSLTSGRETQYF.